A single sample is the source of the 30 T cell receptor beta chains below, sequenced in a study of blood T cell repertoires in COVID-19. Repertoires were generated with immunoSEQ multiplex PCR, while TCRdb's copy carries only in-frame clones and drops some. The sample lists around 210,000 clones, 65% to 90% seen once, with roughly 5% in the top ten. The sequenced sample was peripheral blood. These receptors all stem from a middle-aged man with COVID-19, enrolled during active disease.

The chain joins TRBV10-3 to TRBJ1-1; D is perhaps TRBD1 (6 bases). CDR1 and CDR2 from the germline V gene are ENHRY and SYGVKD. The V gene lost 6 bases and the J gene lost 1 base, with 9 bases spanning the gap. This CDR3 has 13 amino acids. CDR3 amino acids: CAIRQGRNTEAFF. CDR3 in DNA: TGTGCCATCAGACAGGGTCGGAACACTGAAGCTTTCTTT.

The chain couples TRBV3-1 (or the pseudogene TRBV3-2) to TRBJ1-6; weak D call: TRBD1 (6 bases). The CDR3 consists of 16 residues. Trimming pared 1 base from V and 7 bases from J, leaving 14 bases between. Germline values: CDR1 LGHDT, CDR2 YNNKEL (reference sequence). CDR3: CASSQVQGSANSPLHF. The CDR3 DNA reads TGTGCCAGCAGCCAAGTGCAGGGGTCCGCCAATTCACCCCTCCACTTT.

This chain uses TRBV11-2 with TRBJ1-3, with a tentative D call TRBD1 (6 bases). The V end lost 1 base, the J end lost 3 bases, and 13 bases lay between the germline ends. The CDR3 covers 16 residues. Germline CDR1 and CDR2: SGHAT and FQNNGV. CDR3 nucleotides: TGTGCCAGCAGCTTAGCTCCGGGACACCGTGGAAACACCATATATTTT. The encoded protein is CASSLAPGHRGNTIYF.

V and J are TRBV5-1 and TRBJ2-5; perhaps TRBD1 as D (6 bases). CDR1 SGHRS and CDR2 YFSETQ come from the germline V gene. V was clipped by 4 bases and J by 4 bases, with 11 bases between them. The CDR3 totals 13 residues. The CDR3, as DNA: TGCGCCAGCAGCAAAGACAGGACAGAGACCCAGTACTTC. Translated: CASSKDRTETQYF.

This clone has only a few counts. The rearrangement joins TRBV7-6 to TRBJ2-7; 7 nucleotides match TRBD1. Germline V gives CDR1 SGHVS, CDR2 FNYEAQ. The CDR3 has 16 amino acids. The ends lost 5 bases at V and 0 bases at J; junction bases unmatched: 10. The CDR3 protein is CASSQGGTSLSYEQYF. The CDR3 DNA reads TGTGCCAGCAGCCAAGGGGGCACCTCTCTCTCCTACGAGCAGTACTTC.

The V gene is TRBV7-9, the J gene TRBJ1-1, with D unclear. V lost 3 bases and J lost 7, with 12 bases in between. Germline values: CDR1 SEHNR, CDR2 FQNEAQ (reference sequence). CDR3 size: 13 residues. CDR3 sequence (DNA): TGTGCCAGCAGCTTTGTCAGCGAACTTGAAGCTTTCTTT. This codes for CASSFVSELEAFF.

V gene TRBV10-3 combines with J gene TRBJ2-4, with TRBD1 matching 9 bases. The junction had 5 bases not matched to a gene; V was cut back by 3 bases and J by 5 bases. The CDR3 is 15 amino acids. CDR1 ENHRY and CDR2 SYGVKD come from the germline V gene. CDR3 residues: CAISDTGQGQNIQYF. The CDR3 nucleotides are TGTGCCATCAGTGACACGGGACAGGGACAAAACATTCAGTACTTC.

This sequence joins TRBV2 and TRBJ1-4, with D maybe TRBD1 (6 bases). The CDR3 covers 15 residues. Germline lookup yields CDR1 SNHLY and CDR2 FYNNEI. The V and J ends lost 7 bases and 3 bases respectively, with 15 bases between them. CDR3 nucleotides: TGTGCCAGCAAGGTTCAGGGGTTGGCTAATGAAAAACTGTTTTTT. It specifies CASKVQGLANEKLFF.

The genes are TRBV19 and TRBJ2-7, with 7 nucleotides matching TRBD1. Germline CDR1 reads LNHDA; CDR2 reads SQIVND (reference sequence). V gave up 4 bases and J gave up 3 bases; unmatched junction bases: 6. The CDR3 is 14 amino acids. For the CDR3, the DNA is TGTGCCAGTAGTAAACAGGGGCAACTCTACGAGCAGTACTTC. It codes for CASSKQGQLYEQYF.

The chain uses TRBV19 and TRBJ1-2; D may be TRBD1 (6 bases). Germline assignment: CDR1 LNHDA and CDR2 SQIVND (reference sequence). This CDR3 is built from 14 residues. Trimming removed 7 bases from V and 4 bases from J, with 16 bases in between. CDR3 bases: TGTGCCAGTATGCGAATCCCACAGGGCTATGGCTACACCTTC. Translating it yields CASMRIPQGYGYTF.

The chain joins TRBV4-3 to TRBJ2-3; D is ambiguous. The germline V gene has CDR1 LGHNA and CDR2 YSLEER. The CDR3 is 13 amino acids. V dropped 4 bases and J dropped 2 bases, with 7 bases sitting between them. CDR3 sequence reads: CASSLSSTDTQYF. CDR3 sequence (DNA): TGCGCCAGCAGCCTCTCCTCCACAGATACGCAGTATTTT.

CDR3 in amino acids: CASSLPGQRNTEAFF. CDR3 bases: TGTGCCAGCAGCCTTCCAGGACAGAGGAACACTGAAGCTTTCTTT. The V call is TRBV6-2 or TRBV6-3, the J call TRBJ1-1, with D perhaps matching TRBD1 (6 bases). This CDR3 has 15 amino acids. Per germline, CDR1 MNHEY and CDR2 SVGEGT. V was pared by 6 bases and J by 1 base, with 15 bases between.

The chain combines TRBV6-5 with TRBJ1-6, with 9 positions matching TRBD1. The CDR3 extends over 14 amino acids. Germline loops: CDR1 MNHEY, CDR2 SVGAGI. With V trimmed by 6 bases and J by 9 bases, 6 bases remained unmatched. The chain's CDR3 is CASRWGQGSSPLHF. The CDR3 bases are TGTGCCAGCAGGTGGGGACAGGGTAGTTCACCCCTCCACTTT.

The rearrangement joins TRBV2 to TRBJ1-5; 9 bases match TRBD1. The CDR3 consists of 14 residues. Germline V gives CDR1 SNHLY, CDR2 FYNNEI. V was pared by 11 bases and J by 1 base, with 6 bases of the junction left unmatched. CDR3 in DNA: TGTGCCGGGGGACAGGGCGGGAGCAATCAGCCCCAGCATTTT. Protein sequence: CAGGQGGSNQPQHF.

This chain joins TRBV4-1 and TRBJ1-1, with D possibly being TRBD1 (6 bases). The CDR3 is made up of 15 amino acids. The V gene lost 2 bases and the J gene lost 1 base, with 11 bases spanning the gap. Germline-derived CDR1 and CDR2 are MGHRA and YSYEKL. In nucleotides, the CDR3 is TGCGCCAGCAGCCAATCGGGACACGCGAACACTGAAGCTTTCTTT. This codes for CASSQSGHANTEAFF.

V is TRBV3-1 (or the pseudogene TRBV3-2) and J is TRBJ1-2, with TRBD1 matching over 7 bases. This CDR3 is 16 amino acids long. J was trimmed by 3 bases and V by 0 bases; bases with no gene match: 7. CDR1 and CDR2 from the germline V gene are LGHDT and YNNKEL (reference sequence). Here the CDR3 reads CASSQDLHRGDYGYTF. The CDR3 DNA is TGTGCCAGCAGCCAAGATTTACACAGGGGTGACTATGGCTACACCTTC.

The V and J genes are TRBV9 and TRBJ2-1, with D uncertain. The germline CDR1 and CDR2 sequences are SGDLS and YYNGEE. The CDR3 is made up of 13 amino acids. V was trimmed by 3 bases and J by 5 bases, leaving 9 bases between them. CDR3 sequence reads: CASSGTNNNEQFF. In DNA, the CDR3 is TGTGCCAGCAGCGGAACAAACAACAATGAGCAGTTCTTC.

J is TRBJ2-7 and V is TRBV3-1 (or the pseudogene TRBV3-2); TRBD1 aligns across 10 bases. Germline V gives CDR1 LGHDT, CDR2 YNNKEL (reference sequence). Germline trimming cut 1 base from V and 2 bases from J; bases unmatched to any gene: 8. The CDR3 consists of 17 residues. The DNA of the CDR3 is TGTGCCAGCAGCCAAGTCCGGACAGGGGGTCAACCCTACGAGCAGTACTTC. The encoded protein is CASSQVRTGGQPYEQYF.

This clone was found once. V is TRBV28 and J is TRBJ1-4, with TRBD1 identical over 7 bases. The V segment lost 6 bases and the J segment 13 bases; nucleotides outside the gene matches: 11. Germline V gene lookup returns CDR1 MDHEN and CDR2 SYDVKM. The CDR3 has 13 amino acids. CDR3: CASRGWGAGGLFF. CDR3 bases: TGTGCCAGCAGGGGCTGGGGGGCAGGGGGACTGTTTTTT. Supplemented by reference TRBV28 and TRBJ1-4, the full variable domain reads DVKVTQSSRYLVKRTGEKVFLECVQDMDHENMFWYRQDPGLGLRLIYFSYDVKMKEKGDIPEGYSVSREKKERFSLILESASTNQTSMYLCASRGWGAGGLFFGSGTQLSVL.

The chain is built from TRBV27 and TRBJ2-1; TRBD2 aligns across 9 bases. This CDR3 region has 16 residues. Germline CDR1 and CDR2: MNHEY and SMNVEV (reference sequence). Trimming cost V 4 bases and J 3 bases; bases outside gene matches: 7. CDR3 residues: CASSSPGGGVYNEQFF. CDR3 bases: TGTGCCAGCAGTTCCCCCGGCGGGGGGGTCTACAATGAGCAGTTCTTC.

This chain joins TRBV28 and TRBJ2-7, with D perhaps matching TRBD2 (5 bases). With 2 bases removed from V and 2 bases from J, the gap between germline ends came to 13 bases. Germline values: CDR1 MDHEN, CDR2 SYDVKM. This CDR3 comprises 15 residues. The CDR3 loop reads CASSLVAGWAYEQYF. The CDR3 DNA reads as TGTGCCAGCAGTTTAGTTGCGGGTTGGGCCTACGAGCAGTACTTC. Full variable domain (missing parts from reference TRBV28 and TRBJ2-7): DVKVTQSSRYLVKRTGEKVFLECVQDMDHENMFWYRQDPGLGLRLIYFSYDVKMKEKGDIPEGYSVSREKKERFSLILESASTNQTSMYLCASSLVAGWAYEQYFGPGTRLTVT.

The CDR3 DNA is TGTGCCAGTAGTCCCCCCGAGAGGCTCCCCAATACGCAGTATTTT. It translates to CASSPPERLPNTQYF. This chain connects TRBV19 to TRBJ2-3; D uncertain. V lost 5 bases and J 7 bases, leaving 19 bases between the germline ends. Germline CDR1 and CDR2: LNHDA and SQIVND (reference sequence). The CDR3 totals 15 residues.

V is TRBV27 and J is TRBJ1-2; possibly TRBD1 for D (5 bases). Trimming left V 3 bases short and J 7 bases short, with 12 bases between. Germline CDR1 is MNHEY and CDR2 is SMNVEV (reference sequence). This CDR3 has 13 residues. The CDR3 sequence: CASSLAGGGGYTF. The CDR3 DNA sequence: TGTGCCAGCAGTTTGGCTGGGGGGGGTGGCTACACCTTC.

The genes are TRBV6-5 and TRBJ1-1; 8 positions agree with TRBD1. There are 14 residues in the CDR3. Trimming removed 6 bases from V and 6 bases from J; junction bases left unmatched: 9. In germline, CDR1 is MNHEY, CDR2 SVGAGI. Here the CDR3 DNA reads TGTGCCAGCAGACGACAGGGGCGCTCTTCTGAAGCTTTCTTT. Residues: CASRRQGRSSEAFF.

The chain combines TRBV14 with TRBJ2-7, with D possibly TRBD2 on 6 matching bases. The germline V gene has CDR1 SGHDN and CDR2 FVKESK. The CDR3 has 13 residues. The V end was cut by 6 bases, the J end by 4 bases, with 13 bases between. CDR3: CASSLWGRYEQYF. Written as DNA, the CDR3 is TGTGCCAGCAGTTTGTGGGGGAGGTACGAGCAGTACTTC.

The chain couples TRBV2 to TRBJ1-5, with D possibly matching TRBD1 (5 bases). V lost 5 bases and J 5 bases, leaving 16 bases between the germline ends. Per the germline V gene, CDR1 is SNHLY and CDR2 is FYNNEI. This CDR3 region has 15 residues. In nucleotides, the CDR3 is TGTGCCAGCAGTATTTCGGGGGTCAGGGATCAGCCCCAGCATTTT. It codes for CASSISGVRDQPQHF.

This clone was detected only a few times. J is TRBJ2-1 and V is TRBV28; 9 nucleotides line up with TRBD2. This CDR3 has 15 residues. V was pared by 7 bases and J by 4 bases, with 8 bases of the junction left unmatched. Germline V lookup: CDR1 MDHEN, CDR2 SYDVKM. DNA of the CDR3: TGTGCCAGCATCCTCAGCGGGGGGCAATACAATGAGCAGTTCTTC. It yields the protein CASILSGGQYNEQFF. Supplemented by reference TRBV28 and TRBJ2-1, the full variable domain reads DVKVTQSSRYLVKRTGEKVFLECVQDMDHENMFWYRQDPGLGLRLIYFSYDVKMKEKGDIPEGYSVSREKKERFSLILESASTNQTSMYLCASILSGGQYNEQFFGPGTRLTVL.

The rearrangement links TRBV11-2 to TRBJ2-5, with D unclear. With 7 bases removed from V and 4 bases from J, the gap between germline ends came to 13 bases. The length of the CDR3 is 13 residues. Germline CDR1 SGHAT, CDR2 FQNNGV. CDR3 sequence: CASTTQFIETQYF. The CDR3 nucleotides read TGTGCCAGCACCACCCAGTTCATAGAGACCCAGTACTTC.

The chain joins TRBV7-6 to TRBJ1-2; the match to TRBD1 covers 7 bases. Germline lookup yields CDR1 SGHVS and CDR2 FNYEAQ. This CDR3 region has 15 residues. Trimming at V came to 2 bases and at J to 5 bases, leaving 8 bases not matched to a gene. Written as DNA, the CDR3 is TGTGCCAGCAGCTTAAGGGCCGGGACAGATTATGGCTACACCTTC. Residues: CASSLRAGTDYGYTF.

The V call is TRBV5-8, the J call TRBJ1-5; TRBD1 might be the D (6 bases). Germline CDR1 reads SGHTS; CDR2 reads YDEGEE. The CDR3 has 14 residues. V lost 4 bases to trimming and J lost 3 bases, with 11 bases between them. CDR3 nucleotide sequence: TGTGCCAGCAGCCAGGGACACCCCAATCAGCCCCAGCATTTT. It encodes CASSQGHPNQPQHF.